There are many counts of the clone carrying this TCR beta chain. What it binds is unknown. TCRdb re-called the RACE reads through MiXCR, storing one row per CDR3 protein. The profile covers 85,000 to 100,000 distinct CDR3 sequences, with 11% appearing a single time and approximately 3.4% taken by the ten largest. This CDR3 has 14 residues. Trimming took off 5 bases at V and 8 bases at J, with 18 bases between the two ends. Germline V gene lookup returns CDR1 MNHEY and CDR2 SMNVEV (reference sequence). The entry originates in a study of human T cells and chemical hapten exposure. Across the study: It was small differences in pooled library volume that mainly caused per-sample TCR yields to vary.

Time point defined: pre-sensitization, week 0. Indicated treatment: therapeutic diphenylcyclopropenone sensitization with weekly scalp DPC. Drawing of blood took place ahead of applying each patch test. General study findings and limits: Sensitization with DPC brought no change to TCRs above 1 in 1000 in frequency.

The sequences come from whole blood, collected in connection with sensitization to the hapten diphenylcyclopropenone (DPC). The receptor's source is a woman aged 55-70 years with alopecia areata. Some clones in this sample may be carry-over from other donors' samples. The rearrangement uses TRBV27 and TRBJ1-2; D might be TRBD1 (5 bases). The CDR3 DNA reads TGTGCCAGCAGTCCGAGCTGGGGGTCCGGAGGCTACACCTTC. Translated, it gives CASSPSWGSGGYTF.